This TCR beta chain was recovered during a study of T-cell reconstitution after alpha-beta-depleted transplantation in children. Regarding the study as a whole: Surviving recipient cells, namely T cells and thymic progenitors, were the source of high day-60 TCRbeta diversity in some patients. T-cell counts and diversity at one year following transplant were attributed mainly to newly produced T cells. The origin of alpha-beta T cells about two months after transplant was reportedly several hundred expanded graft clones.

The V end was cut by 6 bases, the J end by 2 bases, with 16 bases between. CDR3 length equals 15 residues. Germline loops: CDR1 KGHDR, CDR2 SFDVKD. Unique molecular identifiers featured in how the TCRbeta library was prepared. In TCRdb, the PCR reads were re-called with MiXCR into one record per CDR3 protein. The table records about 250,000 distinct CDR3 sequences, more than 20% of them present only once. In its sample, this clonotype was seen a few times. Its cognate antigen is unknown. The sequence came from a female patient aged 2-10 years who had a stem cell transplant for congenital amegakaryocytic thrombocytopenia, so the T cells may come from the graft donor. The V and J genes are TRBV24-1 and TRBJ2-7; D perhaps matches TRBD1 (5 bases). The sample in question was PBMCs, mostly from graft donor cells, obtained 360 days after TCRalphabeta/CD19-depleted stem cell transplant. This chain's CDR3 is CATSSALQAPYEQYF. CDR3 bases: TGTGCCACCAGTTCCGCCCTACAGGCCCCCTACGAGCAGTACTTC.